The present T cell receptor (beta chain) was sequenced within a study of T cell responses to AZD1222 COVID-19 vaccine. General study findings and limits: None of the repertoires were sampled until the peak T cell response had passed. Clonal diversity was possibly underestimated, and the donors were mostly white British, with more females. Following two doses of AZD1222, Spike-specific TCR breadth and depth rose. The study identified only a handful of AZD1222 recipients as seropositive at baseline.

With V trimmed by 4 bases and J by 4 bases, 13 bases remained unmatched. The germline gives CDR1 SGHRS, CDR2 YFSETQ. The CDR3 is 16 residues long. To note about this clone: The antigen is unknown.

Sequenced by immunoSEQ multiplex PCR; TCRdb stores in-frame clones only, minus some. Found here are more than 250,000 clones, 85% to 95% of them singletons; the top ten hold roughly 0.5%. Sequencing was performed on peripheral blood, taken on day 0 of AZD1222 vaccination. The TCR originated in an adult in good health. The rearrangement joins TRBV5-1 to TRBJ1-1, with 7 bases lining up with TRBD1. The CDR3 nucleotides are TGCGCCAGCAGCGTGACAGGGCGGGGTGTAGGCACTGAAGCTTTCTTT. Protein product: CASSVTGRGVGTEAFF.